This T cell receptor beta chain comes out of a study of cytomegalovirus exposure and HLA in healthy donors (TCRdb year 2017). At the level of the whole study: An earlier analysis of approximately 550 of the donors reported 250 to 350 Gb of sequence data and 117 million unique TCR beta sequences from 150 million to 200 million T cells. A separate validation cohort of some 130 different subjects was used in addition to the 666-subject first cohort. Class I and class II HLA loci were covered by the typing at four-digit resolution. The study profiled the T cell repertoires of 500 to 800 subjects by immunosequencing and related them to cytomegalovirus serostatus. Typing coverage varied by locus: about 629-640 donors for A, B, C, DRB1 and DQB1; under 550 for DQA1; around 610 for DPA1; 400 to 480 for DPB1. To predict cytomegalovirus infection status, the study combined high-throughput TCR immunosequencing, statistical association of individual TCRs with disease status, and machine learning. Donor age, sex, ethnicity and CMV serostatus were collected together with the repertoire data. The aim of the study was to test whether cataloging public T cell receptors could identify signatures of past pathogen exposure. An early release that covered about 640 HLA-typed donors contained around 300 gigabases of sequencing data and roughly 84 million unique TCR sequences. Because of strong linkage in the cohort, four or five DR-DQ haplotypes were treated as single units for association and clustering. To decide whether each TCR beta V gene segment behaved as functional or pseudogenic, an earlier analysis of nearly 600 of the donors relied on high-throughput TCR beta sequencing. Among 300 to 500 genotyped donors of the cohort, an average of around 250,000 unique TCR beta nucleotide sequences was sequenced per donor, of which about 18% were non-productive. A later genetic analysis took genome-wide SNP genotypes for about three fifths of the 666 donors and used that subset as a discovery cohort. The later analysis used no new phenotypic data to find candidate immune exposures, relying instead on TCR beta sequences and their occurrence across donors. A later analysis re-analyzed previously published TCR beta repertoires from 550 to 700 donors and added high-resolution HLA genotyping to study TCR occurrence patterns. Every repertoire in the discovery cohort had been generated on one and the same sequencing platform. Of the 398 genotyped donors, roughly 85% fell in the genetic ancestry cluster associated with self-reported Caucasian donors.

The cysteine opens and the phenylalanine closes a CDR3 of 12 amino acids. Just CDR3 DNA is preserved here, 36 bases in frame from base 1. CDR1 is given as MGHDK and CDR2 as SYGVNS, both from the germline V gene. V gives up 8 bases and J gives up 11 bases, and the segment between their germline ends measures 18 bases. General study outcomes and caveats: A later analysis associated some 17,000 TCR beta sequences with specific HLA alleles at a false discovery rate of 0.05. Broadly in line with IMGT annotations, most TCR beta V segments showed up in productive rearrangements about 87% or about 30% of the time in an earlier analysis of around 600 of the donors. The classifier was reported to diagnose cytomegalovirus status with high specificity and sensitivity in both the original cohort and the validation cohort. A total of roughly 160 TCR beta chains were listed by the study as associated with cytomegalovirus. The presence/absence analyses assumed that sequencing depth was roughly uniform across donors, and that assumption may not be true. Only TCR beta chains were sequenced in this cohort, and the absence of alpha or paired-chain data limited detectable features. According to a later analysis, most CMV-associated TCR beta chains appeared to be HLA-restricted, and the HLA associations seemed to be driven largely by CMV exposure. When HLA alleles, especially DR and DQ, strongly co-occurred, TCR associations were difficult to assign to individual alleles. Correlated functional status among segregating V segments might reflect linkage disequilibrium, but an unknown experimental factor could not be ruled out. A cluster of highly shared sequence variants was judged likely to represent a technical artifact of the sequencing pipeline. Some IMGT-functional V segments, including TRBV6-2 and TRBV6-3, could not be distinguished by the 87-base-pair reads and were therefore excluded. Most TCR sequences were seen in very few donors, while some public TCRs were found in many individuals. The earlier analysis of about 600 of the donors excluded seventeen rarely observed V segments, including chromosome 9 orphons, because counts were too low. A further reported finding was that TCR beta sequences accurately predicted the HLA-A and HLA-B alleles for most subjects in the first cohort. Compared with equally common non-associated chains, HLA-associated TCR beta chains in a later analysis were more clonally expanded and had lower generation probabilities. In a later analysis, several top co-occurrence clusters were reported to appear linked to parvovirus B19, influenza, CMV and Epstein-Barr virus. Because HLA typing was missing for some donors at each locus, association tests included only the typed subset. For the cohort, immune exposure information was limited to CMV serostatus. V-gene and J-gene trimming of TCR beta chains was associated with a missense DCLRE1C variant in a later genetic analysis, and the association was replicated in an independent cohort. According to a later genetic analysis, donors in an Asian-associated ancestry cluster had fewer N-insertions in productive TCRs than the approximately 700-donor mean. In vitro tests confirmed that a few of the cytomegalovirus-associated TCR beta chains recognize cytomegalovirus antigens. A later analysis found that TCR association rates varied across HLA loci, with DRB1 alleles showing the most associated TCRs and HLA-C alleles the fewest. According to the authors, the approach could potentially be generalized to other disease states and immunological phenotypes.

The cohort consisted of hundreds of healthy bone marrow donors. At the time of sampling, every cohort member was nominally healthy, though immune exposures that went unrecorded were likely present. The donor was CMV seronegative and belonged to the group of 350 to 400 seronegative cohort members. Every donor gave a peripheral blood sample, and the peripheral blood mononuclear cells from that sample were used for TCR beta sequencing. The Qiagen DNeasy Blood Extraction Kit was used to extract genomic DNA from the blood cell samples. Receptor libraries were prepared by the immunoSEQ multiplex PCR assay. A mixture of 60 forward primers for TCR Vbeta segments and 13 reverse primers for TCR Jbeta segments was used in the multiplex PCR. A multiplex PCR assay on genomic DNA amplified the CDR3 region of rearranged TCR beta genes. The amplified TCR beta libraries were sequenced on the Illumina HiSeq System as 87-base-pair reads. On the authors' methods: A later analysis counted 75 million to 100 million unique TCR beta chains across the 600 to 850 repertoires, and some 11 million of these chains were shared by at least two donors. Raw reads were error-corrected and collapsed into unique sequences with a nearest-neighbor algorithm that merged closely related sequences to remove PCR and sequencing errors. Alignment of CDR3 sequences to IMGT reference sequences was used to assign V, D and J gene segments. Each retained sequence needed at least a six-nucleotide match to both a V gene segment and a J gene segment. Rearrangements were called productive when the CDR3 lacked stop codons and stayed in frame with V and J; all others were non-productive. Following IMGT convention, CDR3 was defined as the stretch from the second conserved V-encoded cysteine up to the conserved J-encoded phenylalanine. The earlier analysis of about 590 of the donors excluded sequences that lacked an unambiguous match to a single V gene segment. An earlier analysis of 500 to 700 of the donors classified V segments as functional when productive rearrangements were above 56.7% and as segregating when the standard deviation between donors was above 5%. A statistical classification framework was developed to diagnose cytomegalovirus status using the catalog of TCR beta chain sequences. A later analysis assigned V and J genes by comparing TCR nucleotide sequences with IMGT/GENE-DB human TR gene sequences. In a later analysis, CDR3 sequences and most-parsimonious VDJ recombination scenarios were assigned using the TCRdist pipeline. A later analysis defined each TCR beta chain by its CDR3 amino acid sequence plus V-gene family, and excluded reads lacking a unique V-gene family. A later analysis removed 592 highly shared, low-generation-probability nucleotide sequences to deal with suspected cross-contamination and a sequencing artifact. For each public chain, a later analysis derived a clonal expansion index from normalized ranks of inferred template counts within each repertoire. A later analysis computed generation probabilities with a VDJ recombination model fitted to out-of-frame rearrangements, and checked the results against IGoR. In a later analysis, TCR-TCR, TCR-HLA and TCR-CMV co-occurrence was scored with hypergeometric tests, and a repertoire-size bias correction was applied to TCR pairs. To estimate false discovery rates, a later analysis permuted the HLA or CMV assignments 20 times. A later analysis grouped co-occurring TCRs with DBSCAN, adding TCRdist sequence similarity when clustering within HLA-allele-positive subsets. Co-occurrence clustering excluded repertoires with fewer than 30,000 or more than 120,000 public chains, plus five with anomalous nucleotide sharing. TCRdb stores this immuneACCESS table with in-frame sequences only. Part of the clones is absent; in the studies checked, under half of the shortfall reflects unresolved V genes, and no reason is known for the rest. V, J and clone size are taken as reported in that table, and D and trimming were inferred from the DNA itself. The sample yields some 200,000 clones; roughly 87% were counted once. Jointly, the top ten make up around 0.21% of the sample.

Turning to this clone: Its antigen remains undetermined. Within one base of it there is no much larger clone, and no base qualities were kept.

The chain employs TRBV25-1 and TRBJ2-5; the D segment could be TRBD1, given 7 matching bases. The sequenced material came from PBMCs. The sequence was obtained from a girl in the first two years of life in good health and CMV-seronegative. The nucleotide sequence reads as follows: TGTGCCAGCGGAGACAGGGCCCGGGAGCAGTACTTC. It is translated as CASGDRAREQYF.